These T cell receptor beta chains were read from a single sample in a study of blood T cell repertoires in COVID-19. The data were produced by immunoSEQ multiplex PCR, yet TCRdb's version contains in-frame clones alone and is incomplete. The table lists 70,000 to 75,000 clones, 80% to 90% of them singletons. Sequenced input: peripheral blood. These receptors all come from a human donor in a cohort sampled during active COVID-19. Both conserved end residues are part of each CDR3. The order of the fields is clone size, V gene, D gene, J gene, CDR3 protein, CDR3 DNA. The D gene is left open where the match is weak. Expanded clones are given a class, and other clones once, few, many or no size at all.

.	TRBV5-1	TRBD2	TRBJ2-1	CASSILAGAPYNEQFF	TGCGCCAGCAGCATATTAGCGGGAGCTCCATACAATGAGCAGTTCTTC
.	TRBV3-1/TRBV3-2	.	TRBJ2-7	CASSQVLTSSNEQYF	TGTGCCAGCAGCCAAGTGCTTACTAGCTCCAACGAGCAGTACTTC
once	TRBV6-4	TRBD2	TRBJ2-1	CASRTIAGGGEQFF	TGTGCCAGCAGAACAATAGCGGGAGGCGGTGAGCAGTTCTTC
.	TRBV19	.	TRBJ1-1	CASSSGTYTEAFF	TGTGCCAGTAGCTCCGGGACATACACTGAAGCTTTCTTT
.	TRBV5-1	.	TRBJ2-1	CASSFVTVQLNEQFF	TGCGCCAGCAGCTTTGTGACAGTCCAGCTTAATGAGCAGTTCTTC
.	TRBV10-3	.	TRBJ2-7	CAISETEVSSYEQYF	TGTGCCATCAGTGAAACGGAGGTAAGCTCCTACGAGCAGTACTTC
.	TRBV9	TRBD2	TRBJ2-3	CASSPTWTSYLPDTQYF	TGTGCCAGCAGCCCTACCTGGACTAGCTATCTCCCAGATACGCAGTATTTT
.	TRBV10-2	.	TRBJ2-1	CASTWTTYNEQFF	TGCGCCAGCACGTGGACTACCTACAATGAGCAGTTCTTC
.	TRBV4-1	.	TRBJ2-3	CASSQEAGTLSTDTQYF	TGCGCCAGCAGCCAAGAAGCAGGGACACTCAGCACAGATACGCAGTATTTT
.	TRBV5-1	.	TRBJ2-7	CASSLGPDTYEQYF	TGCGCCAGCAGCTTGGGGCCAGATACCTACGAGCAGTACTTC
.	TRBV6-4	TRBD2	TRBJ2-1	CASSVLAGPNEQFF	TGTGCCAGCAGTGTACTAGCGGGACCAAATGAGCAGTTCTTC
once	TRBV7-2	TRBD1	TRBJ1-1	CASSLSPGTANTEAFF	TGTGCCAGCAGCTTATCTCCCGGGACAGCAAACACTGAAGCTTTCTTT
.	TRBV3-1/TRBV3-2	TRBD1	TRBJ2-7	CASRGQGGGEYF	TGTGCCAGCAGGGGACAGGGGGGTGGTGAGTACTTC
few	TRBV19	TRBD2	TRBJ2-3	CASSSLAGGPTDTQYF	TGTGCCAGTAGTAGTCTAGCGGGGGGGCCCACAGATACGCAGTATTTT
.	TRBV5-8	.	TRBJ2-1	CASSLVGGLGNEQFF	TGTGCCAGCAGCTTGGTCGGGGGGCTTGGCAATGAGCAGTTCTTC
.	TRBV28	.	TRBJ2-1	CASRARAGPLEYNEQFF	TGTGCCAGCAGGGCCCGGGCGGGCCCCCTAGAATACAATGAGCAGTTCTTC
.	TRBV28	.	TRBJ2-7	CATQRDAYEQYF	TGTGCCACGCAGCGCGATGCATACGAGCAGTACTTC
.	TRBV5-1	TRBD1	TRBJ2-5	CASSSGTGSGETQYF	TGCGCCAGCAGCAGCGGGACAGGGAGTGGAGAGACCCAGTACTTC
.	TRBV6-2/TRBV6-3	TRBD1	TRBJ1-5	CASSYSMGQGKGSGNQPQHF	TGTGCCAGCAGTTACTCGATGGGACAGGGTAAGGGAAGCGGCAATCAGCCCCAGCATTTT
many	TRBV2	.	TRBJ2-7	CASRMEGPYEQYF	TGTGCCAGCAGGATGGAGGGCCCCTACGAGCAGTACTTC
.	TRBV4-1	TRBD1	TRBJ2-7	CASRAMGQSYEQYF	TGCGCCAGCAGGGCGATGGGACAGTCCTACGAGCAGTACTTC
once	TRBV6-4	TRBD2	TRBJ2-1	CASSIEGLAGYNEQFF	TGTGCCAGCAGTATAGAGGGACTAGCGGGGTACAATGAGCAGTTCTTC
.	TRBV3-1/TRBV3-2	.	TRBJ2-3	CASSQDLGTDTQYF	TGTGCCAGCAGCCAAGATCTTGGCACAGATACGCAGTATTTT
.	TRBV7-6	.	TRBJ2-3	CASSLISGSGSDTQYF	TGTGCCAGCAGCCTCATCTCCGGGAGTGGCTCAGATACGCAGTATTTT
.	TRBV19	.	TRBJ2-3	CASSRPRAAADTQYF	TGTGCCAGTAGTCGACCCCGAGCAGCGGCAGATACGCAGTATTTT
.	TRBV30	.	TRBJ2-4	CAWTPPRSEVWYF	TGTGCCTGGACCCCACCCCGGTCAGAGGTGTGGTACTTC
.	TRBV5-4	TRBD2	TRBJ2-2	CASSFLGLAGARGGELFF	TGTGCCAGCAGCTTCTTAGGACTAGCGGGGGCGCGAGGCGGGGAGCTGTTTTTT
.	TRBV19	.	TRBJ2-3	CASSADSSTDTQYF	TGTGCCAGTAGTGCGGACAGCTCCACAGATACGCAGTATTTT
.	TRBV3-1/TRBV3-2	.	TRBJ1-2	CASSQALAEGWNYGYTF	TGTGCCAGCAGCCAAGCCCTGGCGGAGGGATGGAACTATGGCTACACCTTC
.	TRBV10-1	.	TRBJ1-2	CASSDSEGNGYTF	TGCGCCAGCAGTGATTCAGAGGGTAATGGCTACACCTTC
.	TRBV29-1	.	TRBJ2-7	CSVESPSSYEQYF	TGCAGCGTTGAGAGCCCTAGCTCCTACGAGCAGTACTTC
.	TRBV6-6	.	TRBJ1-1	CASSARDGNTEAFF	TGTGCCAGCAGTGCGCGGGACGGTAACACTGAAGCTTTCTTT
.	TRBV5-4	.	TRBJ2-1	CASSLLGQEQFF	TGTGCCAGCAGCTTGTTGGGACAAGAGCAGTTCTTC
.	TRBV7-2	.	TRBJ2-5	CASSLEQAQETQYF	TGTGCCAGCAGCTTAGAACAGGCCCAAGAGACCCAGTACTTC
.	TRBV7-2	.	TRBJ2-7	CASSLAIGGLYEQYF	TGTGCCAGCAGCTTAGCTATAGGGGGTCTCTACGAGCAGTACTTC
.	TRBV19	TRBD1	TRBJ1-4	CASSILGQGAEKLFF	TGTGCCAGTAGTATCCTGGGACAGGGCGCTGAAAAACTGTTTTTT
.	TRBV15	.	TRBJ1-4	CATSRDFRRGRNEKLFF	TGTGCCACCAGCAGGGATTTCCGCAGGGGCCGAAATGAAAAACTGTTTTTT